These T cell receptor beta chains were read from a single sample in a study of Ad26.COV2.S vaccination and SARS-CoV-2 variants. The method was immunoSEQ multiplex PCR; TCRdb's version includes in-frame clones alone and lacks a portion of them. This sample has some 640,000 clones, with about 89% found just once. Sequences were derived from peripheral blood, sampled in a trial of Ad26.COV2.S vaccine versus placebo. Receptor source: a person between 18 and 65 years old who received the Ad26.COV2.S COVID-19 vaccine or a placebo. CDR3s include the opening cysteine and the closing phenylalanine or tryptophan. D genes are given only for firm matches. A row's size may be missing; if present it is once, few, many or a size class.

TRBV30,TRBJ2-3,-,TRBD2,TGTGCCTGGACTAGCGGGAGGCTAGATACGCAGTATTTT,CAWTSGRLDTQYF
TRBV11-1,TRBJ2-7,-,-,TGTGCCAGCAGCTCCCGAGCCTTCCTCTACGAGCAGTACTTC,CASSSRAFLYEQYF
TRBV25-1,TRBJ2-1,-,-,TGTGCCAGCAGTGACGGCAAAAGGTACAATGAGCAGTTCTTC,CASSDGKRYNEQFF
TRBV19,TRBJ1-4,-,-,TGTGCCAGTAGTATCAGGGCAGGCGTAGAAAAACTGTTTTTT,CASSIRAGVEKLFF
TRBV7-2,TRBJ1-4,-,-,TGTGCCAGCAGCTTCAAAGGAAGTAATGAAAAACTGTTTTTT,CASSFKGSNEKLFF
TRBV6-5,TRBJ1-3,few,-,TGTGCCAGCAGTTACTCGGGGAAGGGGGTAGGAGACACCATATATTTT,CASSYSGKGVGDTIYF
TRBV5-1,TRBJ1-5,-,TRBD1,TGCGCCAGCAGCTTGGGCAGGGGGTTAGATGATCAGCCCCAGCATTTT,CASSLGRGLDDQPQHF
TRBV7-2,TRBJ2-2,-,-,TGTGCCAGCAGCCCCCCCATAGGAGCGGGCGGGGAGCTGTTTTTT,CASSPPIGAGGELFF
TRBV2,TRBJ1-6,few,-,TGTGCCACCCAAGCTCGGGGGTTTAATTCACCCCTCCACTTT,CATQARGFNSPLHF
TRBV6-5,TRBJ1-1,-,-,TGTGCCAGCAGCCACGACACAGCGAACACTGAAGCTTTCTTT,CASSHDTANTEAFF
TRBV5-4,TRBJ2-5,-,-,TGTGCCAGCAGCTTGGCAGGCGGGGAGACCCAGTACTTC,CASSLAGGETQYF
TRBV11-1,TRBJ2-2,-,-,TGTGCCAGCAGCCCAGGGGCAGGGCTGAACACCGGGGAGCTGTTTTTT,CASSPGAGLNTGELFF
TRBV4-2,TRBJ1-5,-,TRBD1,TGTGCCAGCAGCAAAGACAGGGTGACTCAGCCCCAGCATTTT,CASSKDRVTQPQHF
TRBV10-3,TRBJ2-1,once,-,TGTGCCATCAGAGGTAGCGGCCTACAATTTGAGCAGTTCTTC,CAIRGSGLQFEQFF
TRBV5-1,TRBJ2-5,-,-,TGCGCCAGCAGCTTGGGGGAAGGCCAAGAGACCCAGTACTTC,CASSLGEGQETQYF
TRBV15,TRBJ2-7,-,-,TGTGCCACCAGCAGAGATTCCGCGGGCTACGAGCAGTACTTC,CATSRDSAGYEQYF
TRBV19,TRBJ2-1,-,-,TGTGCCAGTAACTGGAATCGGGGGTCCTACAATGAGCAGTTCTTC,CASNWNRGSYNEQFF
TRBV18,TRBJ2-5,few,-,TGTGCCAGCTCACTGACTAGGGGACAAGAGACCCAGTACTTC,CASSLTRGQETQYF
TRBV29-1,TRBJ2-3,-,-,TGCAGCGACTCTAGCACAGATACGCAGTATTTT,CSDSSTDTQYF
TRBV5-6,TRBJ1-2,-,TRBD1,TGTGCCAGCAGCCCTGAGGACAGGGCCTATGGCTACACCTTC,CASSPEDRAYGYTF
TRBV9,TRBJ1-6,-,-,TGTGCCAGCAGCGTAGCACGAACCTGGGGTTCACCCCTCCACTTT,CASSVARTWGSPLHF
TRBV30,TRBJ2-1,-,-,TGTGCCTGGAGTCTGTGGGGGGTCCATGAGCAGTTCTTC,CAWSLWGVHEQFF
TRBV5-8,TRBJ2-7,-,-,TGTGCCAGCAGCTTGACAGAGGCAGTCCTCGAGCAGTACTTC,CASSLTEAVLEQYF
TRBV6-5,TRBJ1-2,once,-,TGTGCCAGCAGGGCGTCCGATAGTAGCTACACCTTC,CASRASDSSYTF
TRBV5-1,TRBJ2-2,-,-,TGCGCCAGCAGCTTGAGGGTGAATCCGAACACCGGGGAGCTGTTTTTT,CASSLRVNPNTGELFF
TRBV5-1,TRBJ2-7,-,TRBD2,TGCGCCAGCAATAGCGGGCCGTACGAGCAGTACTTC,CASNSGPYEQYF
TRBV24-1,TRBJ2-1,-,TRBD2,TGTGCCACCAGCAGTAGACTAGCGGAGGGGGGCCATGAGCAGTTCTTC,CATSSRLAEGGHEQFF
TRBV6-1,TRBJ2-7,-,TRBD2,TGTGCCAGCAGTGAATTAGGTAGCGGGAGGGTCTACGAGCAGTACTTC,CASSELGSGRVYEQYF
TRBV11-2,TRBJ2-1,few,TRBD2,TGTGCCAGCAGCTCGGTCGGCGGGAGGAGGCACAATGAGCAGTTCTTC,CASSSVGGRRHNEQFF
TRBV30,TRBJ2-7,-,TRBD1,TGTGCCTGGAGGGGAAGACAGGGGGTAGGCGAGCAGTACTTC,CAWRGRQGVGEQYF
TRBV5-1,TRBJ2-7,few,TRBD2,TGCGCCAGCAGCTTTCTAGCGGGAACTACCTACGAGCAGTACTTC,CASSFLAGTTYEQYF
TRBV19,TRBJ2-7,-,-,TGTGCCAGTAGTATAGCATCGTCAGGGCTTCAGTACGAGCAGTACTTC,CASSIASSGLQYEQYF
TRBV27,TRBJ2-7,-,-,TGTGCCAGCAGTTTCCGGGCTGAGGGCTACGAGCAGTACTTC,CASSFRAEGYEQYF
TRBV7-3,TRBJ2-2,-,-,TGTGCCAGCAGCTTAAGACCTCTTCCCGGGGTGGGCGGGGAGCTGTTTTTT,CASSLRPLPGVGGELFF
TRBV6-6,TRBJ1-5,few,-,TGTGCCAGCAGTTACTCCCTAGGAGGTCAGCCCCAGCATTTT,CASSYSLGGQPQHF
TRBV5-1,TRBJ2-1,-,TRBD2,TGCGCCAGCTGGGGCGGGCCTAGCGGGAGTAATGAGCAGTTCTTC,CASWGGPSGSNEQFF
TRBV7-2,TRBJ2-1,-,-,TGTGCCAGCAGCGGACGGATTTACAATGAGCAGTTCTTC,CASSGRIYNEQFF
TRBV7-9,TRBJ2-7,once,TRBD2,TGTGCCAGCAGCTCAATCGGGACTAGATATGACCTCTCCTACGAGCAGTACTTC,CASSSIGTRYDLSYEQYF
TRBV3-1/TRBV3-2,TRBJ2-1,-,-,TGTGCCAGCAGCCAGGCTAGTGAGCAGTTCTTC,CASSQASEQFF
TRBV10-3,TRBJ2-7,-,TRBD2,TGTGCCGGGGGGGACGGTGATACCTACGAGCAGTACTTC,CAGGDGDTYEQYF
TRBV5-1,TRBJ2-3,-,TRBD2,TGCGCCAGCAGCTTTCCGGGACTAGCGGGTTCAGATACGCAGTATTTT,CASSFPGLAGSDTQYF
TRBV11-2,TRBJ2-3,-,TRBD2,TGTGCCAGCAGCTTAGACTGGAGGAAACTAGCGCCAAGCACAGATACGCAGTATTTT,CASSLDWRKLAPSTDTQYF
TRBV5-1,TRBJ2-1,many,-,TGCGCCAGCAGCTTGAGAGGAGGTGATGAGCAGTTCTTC,CASSLRGGDEQFF
TRBV9,TRBJ2-2,-,-,TGTGCCAGCAGCGTATTGGCCCAGGTCGGGACCGGGGAGCTGTTTTTT,CASSVLAQVGTGELFF
TRBV30,TRBJ2-1,-,TRBD2,TGTGCCTGGACGCCTAGCGGGAGTATTGAGCAGTTCTTC,CAWTPSGSIEQFF